The clone carrying this T cell receptor (beta chain) has ten or more counts. Its antigen remains unidentified. The V gene lost 4 bases and the J gene lost 0 bases, with 12 bases spanning the gap. This CDR3 has 15 residues. Germline loops: CDR1 SGHTA, CDR2 FQGTGA. Building the TCR beta libraries relied on iRepertoire HTBI primers, and CDR3 regions underwent Arm-PCR. From the multiplex PCR reads, TCRdb called clonotypes with MiXCR, one entry per CDR3 protein. The sample has 350,000 to 450,000 distinct CDR3 sequences, 16% seen once. The sample belongs to a study of regulatory T cells in long-lasting Graves disease. Study-level findings and limits: TRBV28 was favored in persistent disease, as were TRBJ1-2 and TRBJ2-5. Sample size, which was small, may have reduced accuracy.

Time point noted: newly diagnosed GD, antithyroid drugs for less than 3 months. Extracted RNA from PBMCs served as the source of the TCR library. This same sample was also part of a study on T cells in Graves' hyperthyroidism and ophthalmopathy. That paper notes: It was uncontrolled infection, other autoimmune disease, pregnancy or lactation that excluded patients. Diagnosing involved the use of clinical symptoms, serum thyroxine and TRAb, thyroid ultrasound and orbital computed tomography.

Here the sequenced sample was peripheral blood mononuclear cells (PBMCs), taken at new diagnosis, from a patient treated with antithyroid drugs. The receptor's source is a man aged 40-50 years with Graves disease. This rearrangement joins TRBV7-3 to TRBJ1-2; no clear D. The CDR3 DNA reads as TGTGCCAGCAGCTCCGGTGGCGAGACTAACTATGGCTACACCTTC. Translating it yields CASSSGGETNYGYTF.